The present T cell receptor (beta chain) was sequenced within a study of T-cell reconstitution after alpha-beta-depleted transplantation in children. Study conclusions and caveats: About two months after transplant, alpha-beta T cells reportedly came from several hundred expanded graft clones.

The TCRbeta library was prepared with unique molecular identifiers. TCRdb re-called the PCR reads through MiXCR, storing one row per CDR3 protein. The table has approximately 980,000 distinct CDR3 sequences, about 31% seen once; the top ten hold over 25%. Turning to this clonotype: What it binds is not known. This may come from a read error, since a much larger clone is one base off.

The sequenced sample was PBMCs, mostly from graft donor cells, obtained 360 days after TCRalphabeta/CD19-depleted stem cell transplant. The sequence came from a boy in the first two years of life who had a stem cell transplant for SCID, so the T cells may come from the graft donor.

The CDR3 protein is CASSWRTGSSYEQYF. Written as DNA, the CDR3 is TGCGCCAGCAGCTGGCGGACAGGGAGCTCCTACGAGCAGTACTTC. The V call is TRBV5-1, the J call TRBJ2-7; 8 bases fit TRBD1. CDR3 length: 15 amino acids. The trim removed 3 bases at V and 0 bases at J, leaving 5 bases unmatched. Per germline, CDR1 SGHRS and CDR2 YFSETQ.